This T cell receptor beta chain derives from a study of relationships among human T cell subsets. Germline V gives CDR1 MDHEN, CDR2 SYDVKM. Trimming removed 6 bases from V and 2 bases from J; junction bases left unmatched: 5. The CDR3 runs to 15 residues. Semiquantitative ARM-PCR amplified T cell receptor alpha and beta CDR3 regions from mRNA. ARM-PCR used tagged nested gene-specific primers, then communal superprimers for exponential amplification. TCRdb reprocessed the multiplex PCR reads with MiXCR, giving one entry per CDR3 protein. The sample consists of approximately 15,000 distinct CDR3 sequences, less than 70% of them appearing once.

The clonotype originates from a middle-aged man in good health. The rearrangement joins TRBV28 to TRBJ2-5; 11 bases are a match to TRBD2. Specimen: total T cells sorted from blood. For the CDR3, the DNA is TGTGCCAGCAGGCGCGGGACTAGCGGACAAGAGACCCAGTACTTC. Protein sequence: CASRRGTSGQETQYF. The entire variable domain, with the rest obtained from reference TRBV28 and TRBJ2-5, is as follows: DVKVTQSSRYLVKRTGEKVFLECVQDMDHENMFWYRQDPGLGLRLIYFSYDVKMKEKGDIPEGYSVSREKKERFSLILESASTNQTSMYLCASRRGTSGQETQYFGPGTRLLVL.